The clone carrying this T cell receptor (beta chain) was observed at least ten times. The antigen remains undetermined. The data are from a study of regulatory T cells in long-lasting Graves disease. Notes on the study in general: Persistent Graves' patients showed less TCR diversity than newly diagnosed patients showed. Researchers reported studying only peripheral blood, not thyroid tissue. Gene preferences differed: TRBV28, TRBJ1-2, TRBJ2-5 in persistent cases.

CDR1 and CDR2 from the germline V gene are SGHTA and FQGNSA. CDR3 length: 13 amino acids. Trimming took 3 bases from V and 9 from J, leaving 12 bases between them. To make TCR beta libraries, researchers used iRepertoire HTBI primers and Arm-PCR of CDR3 regions. In TCRdb, the multiplex PCR reads were re-called with MiXCR into one record per CDR3 protein. The data contain approximately 540,000 distinct CDR3 sequences, around 12% of them singletons. Time point specified: newly diagnosed GD, antithyroid drugs for less than 3 months. PBMC-extracted RNA yielded the TCR library. A further study also used this sample, focusing on T cells in Graves' hyperthyroidism and ophthalmopathy.

This receptor was obtained from a woman aged 25 to 39 with Graves disease. The sample in question was peripheral blood mononuclear cells (PBMCs), obtained at new diagnosis, from a patient treated with antithyroid drugs. The rearrangement joins TRBV7-2 to TRBJ1-5; D is unclear. DNA for the CDR3: TGTGCCAGCAGCTTGGAGGTTGACCGGCCCCAGCATTTT. Translated, it gives CASSLEVDRPQHF.